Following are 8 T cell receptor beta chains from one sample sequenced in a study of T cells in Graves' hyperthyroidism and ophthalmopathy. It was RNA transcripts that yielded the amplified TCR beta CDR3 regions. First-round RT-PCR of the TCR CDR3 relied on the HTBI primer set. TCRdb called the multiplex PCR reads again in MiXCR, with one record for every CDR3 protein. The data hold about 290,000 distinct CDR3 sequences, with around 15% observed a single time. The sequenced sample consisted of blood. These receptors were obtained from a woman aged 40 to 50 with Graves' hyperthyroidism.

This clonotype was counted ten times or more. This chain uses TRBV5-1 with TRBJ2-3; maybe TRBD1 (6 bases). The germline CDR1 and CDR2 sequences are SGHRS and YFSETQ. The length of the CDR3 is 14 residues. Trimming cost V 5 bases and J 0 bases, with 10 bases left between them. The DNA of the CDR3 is TGCGCCAGCAGTCCGGACAGAAGCACAGATACGCAGTATTTT. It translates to CASSPDRSTDTQYF.

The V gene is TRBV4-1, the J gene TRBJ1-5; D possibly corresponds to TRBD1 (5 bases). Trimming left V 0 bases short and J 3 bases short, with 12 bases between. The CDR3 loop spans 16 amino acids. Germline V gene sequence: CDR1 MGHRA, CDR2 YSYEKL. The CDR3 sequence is CASSQEGSGHNQPQHF. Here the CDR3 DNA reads TGCGCCAGCAGCCAAGAGGGGAGCGGACACAATCAGCCCCAGCATTTT.

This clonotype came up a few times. CDR3 DNA: TGTGCCAGCAGCCAAGAAAACCCAGGGACAAAGGATGAGCAGTTCTTC. This gives the protein CASSQENPGTKDEQFF. This sequence joins TRBV3-1 and TRBJ2-1; a possible D gene is TRBD1 (6 bases). The CDR3 is made up of 16 amino acids. V lost 0 bases and J 8 bases, leaving 17 bases between the germline ends. Germline CDR1 reads LGHDT; CDR2 reads YNNKEL (reference sequence).

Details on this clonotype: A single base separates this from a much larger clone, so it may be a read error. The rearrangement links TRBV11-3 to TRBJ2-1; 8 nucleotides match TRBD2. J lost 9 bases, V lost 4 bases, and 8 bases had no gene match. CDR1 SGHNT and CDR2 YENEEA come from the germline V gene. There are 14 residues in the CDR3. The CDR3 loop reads CASSSGRASGEQFF. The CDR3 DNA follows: TGTGCCAGCAGCTCCGGGAGGGCGTCTGGTGAGCAGTTCTTC.

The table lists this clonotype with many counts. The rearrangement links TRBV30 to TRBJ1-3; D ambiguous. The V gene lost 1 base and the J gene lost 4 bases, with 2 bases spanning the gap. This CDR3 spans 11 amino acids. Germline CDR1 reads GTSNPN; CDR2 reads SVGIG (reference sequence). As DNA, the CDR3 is TGTGCCTGGAGTGCCGGAAACACCATATATTTT. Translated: CAWSAGNTIYF.

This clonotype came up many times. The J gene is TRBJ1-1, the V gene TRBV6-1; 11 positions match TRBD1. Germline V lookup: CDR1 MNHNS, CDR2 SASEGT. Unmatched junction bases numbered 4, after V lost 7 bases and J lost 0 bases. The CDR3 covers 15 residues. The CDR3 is CASKGTGGVNTEAFF. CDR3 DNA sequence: TGTGCCAGCAAGGGGACAGGGGGAGTGAACACTGAAGCTTTCTTT.

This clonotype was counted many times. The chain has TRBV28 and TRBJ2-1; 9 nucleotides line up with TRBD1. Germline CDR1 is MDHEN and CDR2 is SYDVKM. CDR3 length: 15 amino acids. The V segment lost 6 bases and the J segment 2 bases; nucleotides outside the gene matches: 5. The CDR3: CASSLGQGAYNEQFF. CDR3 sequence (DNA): TGTGCCAGCAGCTTGGGACAGGGTGCCTACAATGAGCAGTTCTTC.

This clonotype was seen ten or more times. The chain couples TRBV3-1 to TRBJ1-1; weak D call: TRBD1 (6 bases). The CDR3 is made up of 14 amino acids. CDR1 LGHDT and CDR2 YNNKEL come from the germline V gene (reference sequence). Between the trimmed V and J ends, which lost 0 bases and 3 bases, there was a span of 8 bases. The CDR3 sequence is CASSQDTGHTEAFF. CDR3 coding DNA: TGTGCCAGCAGCCAAGACACAGGGCACACTGAAGCTTTCTTT. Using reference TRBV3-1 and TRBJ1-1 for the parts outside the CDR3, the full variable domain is DTAVSQTPKYLVTQMGNDKSIKCEQNLGHDTMYWYKQDSKKFLKIMFSYNNKELIINETVPNRFSPKSPDKAHLNLHINSLELGDSAVYFCASSQDTGHTEAFFGQGTRLTVV.